The 19 T cell receptor beta chains presented below share a single source sample, sequenced in a study of T cell responses to AZD1222 COVID-19 vaccine. The assay was immunoSEQ multiplex PCR, and TCRdb's table has in-frame clones only and misses some. The sample shows approximately 90,000 clones, around 90% of them seen only once. The sample was peripheral blood, taken on day 0 of AZD1222 vaccination. Receptors were obtained from an adult in good health.

The chain carries TRBV3-1 (or the pseudogene TRBV3-2) and TRBJ2-7, with 8 nucleotides matching TRBD1. The CDR3 has 15 amino acids. The ends lost 4 bases at V and 0 bases at J; junction bases unmatched: 5. The germline V gene has CDR1 LGHDT and CDR2 YNNKEL (reference sequence). The CDR3: CASSPQGASSYEQYF. CDR3 in DNA: TGTGCCAGCAGCCCCCAGGGGGCAAGCTCCTACGAGCAGTACTTC.

This sequence joins TRBV28 and TRBJ1-3; 9 nucleotides line up with TRBD1. The J segment lost 2 bases and the V segment lost 5 bases, leaving 7 bases of the junction unmatched. The CDR3 is made up of 16 amino acids. CDR1 and CDR2 (germline): MDHEN, SYDVKM. CDR3: CASSETQGATGNTIYF. In DNA form, the CDR3 reads TGTGCCAGCAGTGAGACACAGGGGGCTACTGGAAACACCATATATTTT. Combining the CDR3 with reference TRBV28 and TRBJ1-3 gives the whole variable domain DVKVTQSSRYLVKRTGEKVFLECVQDMDHENMFWYRQDPGLGLRLIYFSYDVKMKEKGDIPEGYSVSREKKERFSLILESASTNQTSMYLCASSETQGATGNTIYFGEGSWLTVV.

The chain joins TRBV18 to TRBJ1-2; perhaps TRBD1 as D (6 bases). This CDR3 has 14 residues. Per germline, CDR1 KGHSH and CDR2 LQKENI. V lost 6 bases and J lost 7, with 18 bases in between. Here the CDR3 DNA reads TGTGCCAGCTCCCCGACCGAGGGGGGGTTTGGCTACACCTTC. Protein product: CASSPTEGGFGYTF.

The V call is TRBV6-2 or TRBV6-3, the J call TRBJ2-3, with 10 bases fitting TRBD2. V lost 5 bases to trimming and J lost 6 bases; unmatched junction nucleotides: 5. This CDR3 has 14 amino acids. Germline CDR1 is MNHEY and CDR2 is SVGEGT. The CDR3 sequence: CASSVAGGFDTQYF. The CDR3 DNA follows: TGTGCCAGCAGTGTAGCGGGGGGTTTCGATACGCAGTATTTT.

This chain uses TRBV15 with TRBJ1-4; D may be TRBD1 (5 bases). The CDR3 loop spans 15 amino acids. Germline lookup yields CDR1 LNHNV and CDR2 YYDKDF (reference sequence). Trimming stripped 0 bases from V and 8 bases from J, with 13 bases between. CDR3 residues: CATSRDRRGREKLFF. The CDR3 DNA reads as TGTGCCACCAGCAGAGATCGTCGGGGGAGGGAAAAACTGTTTTTT.

V is TRBV5-4 and J is TRBJ2-2; TRBD1 matches 9 bases. The CDR3 contains 16 residues. Germline CDR1 reads SGHNT; CDR2 reads YYREEE (reference sequence). Trimming cost V 3 bases and J 13 bases; bases outside gene matches: 16. In DNA form, the CDR3 reads TGTGCCAGCAGCTCGACGACAGGGGGGTCGGAAAGTGGGCTGTTTTTT. As protein: CASSSTTGGSESGLFF. Looking up the rest from reference TRBV5-4 and TRBJ2-2 gives the full variable domain: ETGVTQSPTHLIKTRGQQVTLRCSSQSGHNTVSWYQQALGQGPQFIFQYYREEENGRGNFPPRFSGLQFPNYSSELNVNALELDDSALYLCASSSTTGGSESGLFFGEGSRLTVL.

This chain connects TRBV24-1 to TRBJ2-3; D is ambiguous. Trimming removed 3 bases at V and 11 bases at J, with 11 bases between. CDR3 length equals 12 residues. Germline V gene data show CDR1 as KGHDR and CDR2 as SFDVKD. The CDR3 DNA follows: TGTGCCACCAGTGATCCAGGCTTACGGCAGTATTTT. It codes for CATSDPGLRQYF.

In regard to this clone: Other DNA sequences in the sample encode the same CDR3. In nucleotides, the CDR3 is TGTGCCAGCAGCCAGCAGGTGAACACTGAAGCTTTCTTT. This sequence encodes CASSQQVNTEAFF. The chain is built from TRBV14 and TRBJ1-1; D uncertain. In germline, CDR1 is SGHDN, CDR2 FVKESK. The V gene lost 3 bases and the J gene lost 0 bases, with 5 bases spanning the gap. The CDR3 runs 13 residues.

This clone was found once. The V call is TRBV3-1 (or the pseudogene TRBV3-2), the J call TRBJ1-2; D not certain. Germline CDR1 reads LGHDT; CDR2 reads YNNKEL (reference sequence). Trimming took off 3 bases at V and 0 bases at J, with 11 bases between the two ends. The CDR3 runs to 15 residues. CDR3 nucleotide sequence: TGTGCCAGCAGCCACGGGCTTCAGGCTAACTATGGCTACACCTTC. Its translation is CASSHGLQANYGYTF.

V and J are TRBV2 and TRBJ2-7; D is ambiguous. V was cut by 5 bases and J by 3 bases, with 5 bases left in between. Germline CDR1 is SNHLY and CDR2 is FYNNEI. This CDR3 has 11 residues. The CDR3 loop reads CASSLRYEQYF. CDR3 DNA: TGTGCCAGCAGTCTCCGCTACGAGCAGTACTTC.

The chain has TRBV7-6 and TRBJ2-7; 7 bases line up with TRBD2. The CDR3 has 13 amino acids. V trimming: 3 bases; J trimming: 5 bases; junction bases outside the gene matches: 4. In germline, CDR1 is SGHVS, CDR2 FNYEAQ. CDR3 sequence (DNA): TGTGCCAGCAGCTTTATGGGGGGGGACGAGCAGTACTTC. Protein: CASSFMGGDEQYF.

The CDR3 region has the DNA TGCGCCAGCAGCTTGGGGGCGAAGCAAGAGACCCAGTACTTC. Its protein product is CASSLGAKQETQYF. The J gene is TRBJ2-5, the V gene TRBV5-1; D gene unclear. The CDR3 runs 14 residues. Trimming left V 0 bases short and J 2 bases short, with 8 bases between. Germline CDR1 reads SGHRS; CDR2 reads YFSETQ.

This rearrangement joins TRBV9 to TRBJ2-7, with D uncertain. CDR3 length: 9 residues. Germline CDR1 is SGDLS and CDR2 is YYNGEE. V was shortened by 5 bases and J by 7 bases, with 4 bases between the two germline ends. The CDR3 DNA follows: TGTGCCAGCAGAGAAGAGCAGTACTTC. It yields the protein CASREEQYF.

The chain has TRBV24-1 and TRBJ1-2; D unclear. This CDR3 region has 11 residues. Trimming stripped 6 bases from V and 8 bases from J, with 9 bases between. Germline V gene data show CDR1 as KGHDR and CDR2 as SFDVKD. The chain's CDR3 is CATSSGYGYTF. Written as DNA, the CDR3 is TGTGCCACCAGTTCCGGATACGGCTACACCTTC.

The chain recombines TRBV7-8 with TRBJ2-5; possible D gene TRBD1, 5 bases. Trimming took off 5 bases at V and 2 bases at J, with 6 bases between the two ends. Germline assignment: CDR1 SGHVS and CDR2 FQNEAQ. The CDR3 sequence is 12 residues long. Here the CDR3 reads CASSGAQETQYF. CDR3 sequence (DNA): TGTGCCAGCAGCGGGGCACAAGAGACCCAGTACTTC.

V is TRBV30 and J is TRBJ1-2; perhaps TRBD1 as D (5 bases). The CDR3 sequence is 14 residues long. Per the germline V gene, CDR1 is GTSNPN and CDR2 is SVGIG (reference sequence). Trimming pared 0 bases from V and 9 bases from J, leaving 17 bases between. CDR3: CAWSVEHRGSRYTF. CDR3 nucleotide sequence: TGTGCCTGGAGTGTCGAACACCGGGGGTCCCGCTACACCTTC.

The chain recombines TRBV7-6 with TRBJ2-3, with TRBD1 identical over 8 bases. The CDR3 contains 15 residues. The V gene end was trimmed by 3 bases and the J gene end by 6 bases; junction bases not matched to a gene: 8. CDR1 and CDR2 from the germline V gene are SGHVS and FNYEAQ. In DNA, the CDR3 is TGTGCCAGCAGCTTTCGGGACAGGTTGACGGATACGCAGTATTTT. Amino acids: CASSFRDRLTDTQYF. Full variable domain (remainder filled in from reference TRBV7-6 and TRBJ2-3): GAGVSQSPRYKVTKRGQDVALRCDPISGHVSLYWYRQALGQGPEFLTYFNYEAQQDKSGLPNDRFSAERPEGSISTLTIQRTEQRDSAMYRCASSFRDRLTDTQYFGPGTRLTVL.

In this sample, this clone turned up a few times. This chain links TRBV19 with TRBJ1-1; D possibly corresponds to TRBD1 (5 bases). The CDR3 length is 13 residues. Deletions cut 4 bases from V and 5 bases from J, with 11 bases between. CDR1 and CDR2 (germline): LNHDA, SQIVND (reference sequence). Here the CDR3 reads CASSTQVWTEAFF. The CDR3 DNA sequence: TGTGCCAGTAGTACACAGGTTTGGACTGAAGCTTTCTTT.

This clone came up a few times. J is TRBJ1-6 and V is TRBV5-1; D is uncertain. Trimming pared 1 base from V and 8 bases from J, leaving 10 bases between. The CDR3 contains 14 residues. Per germline, CDR1 SGHRS and CDR2 YFSETQ. The CDR3 DNA reads as TGCGCCAGCAGCTTGAGTTACAGTTATTCACCCCTCCACTTT. Amino acids: CASSLSYSYSPLHF.